This is a list of T cell receptor beta chains from one sample in a study of blood T cell repertoires in COVID-19. Here immunoSEQ multiplex PCR was the method, and the copy in TCRdb shows in-frame clones only, minus some. This sample carries roughly 370,000 clones, about 87% of them seen once, and the ten largest clones take about 9.4%. Sequenced material: PBMCs or T cells enriched from blood (not recorded which). These receptors were obtained from a woman aged 45 to 65 who had recovered from COVID-19. Both conserved end residues are part of each CDR3. For some rows the clone size is stated as once, few or many, or as a class when expanded; others skip it.

J,length,size,V,CDR3
TRBJ2-7,17,.,TRBV5-6,CASSLFTSGQGKYEQYF
TRBJ1-2,14,.,TRBV29-1,CSVDGDSLNYGYTF
TRBJ2-5,13,.,TRBV7-6,CASSSRGAETQYF
TRBJ2-2,14,.,TRBV11-2,CASSLGGDTGELFF
TRBJ1-5,13,.,TRBV6-5,CASSRDRNQPQHF
TRBJ2-7,15,.,TRBV30,CAWINRDRASYEQYF
TRBJ2-7,13,.,TRBV6-5,CASTSRVGYEQYF
TRBJ2-5,15,.,TRBV9,CASSLDTTVSETQYF
TRBJ1-3,15,.,TRBV3-1/TRBV3-2,CASSPLGGSGNTIYF
TRBJ1-1,12,.,TRBV30,CAWSAGRAEAFF
TRBJ1-1,12,once,TRBV7-2,CASTDRGLGAFF
TRBJ1-1,13,.,TRBV5-1,CASSLGQQYEAFF
TRBJ2-3,18,.,TRBV5-1,CASSLVVGGGASTDTQYF
TRBJ2-1,14,.,TRBV10-3,CAISGYPYNDEQFF
TRBJ2-7,13,.,TRBV7-8,CASSFRGFNEQYF
TRBJ1-1,12,.,TRBV19,CASTAGGTEAFF
TRBJ2-2,13,.,TRBV19,CASRPETTGELFF
TRBJ2-1,16,.,TRBV5-4,CASSSGLAVSYNEQFF
TRBJ1-3,16,.,TRBV7-2,CASSNAGTHSGNTIYF
TRBJ1-1,13,.,TRBV4-1,CASSPTGGTEAFF
TRBJ1-2,15,.,TRBV4-1,CASSQSGGSLYGYTF
TRBJ2-1,13,.,TRBV29-1,CSVAHPQGQGQFF
TRBJ1-4,16,.,TRBV7-2,CASSLGQSATNEKLFF
TRBJ2-7,15,.,TRBV18,CASSLDGWASYEQYF
TRBJ2-5,15,.,TRBV11-2,CASSLEPGGQETQYF
TRBJ1-4,15,.,TRBV27,CASSSPDRGYEKLFF
TRBJ1-4,14,.,TRBV19,CASSIQGAKEKLFF
TRBJ2-7,14,.,TRBV30,CAWSRTGFTYEQYF
TRBJ1-2,12,.,TRBV6-2/TRBV6-3,CASSYPAGGYTF
TRBJ2-1,16,.,TRBV6-2/TRBV6-3,CASSYSGRGFYNEQFF
TRBJ1-1,14,.,TRBV5-1,CASSPQGVNTEAFF
TRBJ1-3,16,.,TRBV2,CASSHTREGSGNTIYF
TRBJ1-3,15,.,TRBV3-1/TRBV3-2,CASSQEGSSGNTIYF
TRBJ2-6,14,once,TRBV18,CASSYRSGANVLTF
TRBJ2-1,12,.,TRBV24-1,CATSLAGYEQFF
TRBJ2-1,15,.,TRBV7-9,CASSFGPRTSYEQFF
TRBJ1-6,14,.,TRBV15,CATSIRETNSPLHF
TRBJ2-3,14,.,TRBV10-2,CASSGGLEFDTQYF
TRBJ2-3,14,.,TRBV3-1/TRBV3-2,CASSRTSGADTQYF
TRBJ2-7,13,.,TRBV9,CASSVGTGGEQYF
TRBJ1-5,17,once,TRBV23-1,CASSQRERAGSNQPQHF
TRBJ1-4,15,.,TRBV19,CASSTNTATNEKLFF
TRBJ2-7,19,.,TRBV7-8,CASTQGGQGARRAGYEQYF
TRBJ1-2,16,.,TRBV7-2,CASSFGPITGPYGYTF
TRBJ1-5,14,.,TRBV4-3,CASSLHRGPQPQHF
TRBJ1-2,12,few,TRBV14,CASSRSNIGYTF
TRBJ2-7,16,.,TRBV7-2,CASSSPGPSKNYEQYF
TRBJ2-3,16,.,TRBV9,CASSVGGRAPEDTQYF